This TCR beta chain was identified during a study of control samples from healthy donors and cancer patients. CDR1 LGHDT and CDR2 YNNKEL come from the germline V gene (reference sequence). V shed 0 bases, J shed 2 bases, and the junction held 3 bases outside the gene matches. The CDR3 runs 15 residues. Assay used: immunoSEQ multiplex PCR; TCRdb lists only in-frame clones, some missing. The sample carries around 82,000 clones, about 90% recorded once. The chain links TRBV3-1 (or the pseudogene TRBV3-2) to TRBJ1-2; the match to TRBD1 covers 7 bases. Sequencing used blood. This receptor was obtained from a man in his fifties in good health. CDR3 residues: CASSQDVTGNYGYTF. CDR3 DNA sequence: TGTGCCAGCAGCCAAGATGTGACAGGGAACTATGGCTACACCTTC.